The 14 T cell receptor beta chains given below trace back to one sample, sequenced in a study of T cells in Graves' hyperthyroidism and ophthalmopathy. The CDR3 regions of TCR beta were amplified from RNA transcripts. Primed by the HTBI set, a first-round RT-PCR was run on the TCR CDR3. One entry per CDR3 protein, called by TCRdb with MiXCR from the multiplex PCR reads. The sample carries hundreds of thousands of distinct CDR3 sequences, roughly 14% recorded once. The sample taken for sequencing was blood. The receptors originated from a man between 18 and 29 years old with Graves' ophthalmopathy.

This clonotype has at least ten counts. J is TRBJ2-2 and V is TRBV24-1; 14 bases map to TRBD2. Germline trimming cut 4 bases from V and 7 bases from J; bases unmatched to any gene: 10. The germline V gene encodes CDR1 KGHDR and CDR2 SFDVKD. The CDR3 contains 18 residues. CDR3 amino acids: CATSDPGLAGANDGELFF. Written as DNA, the CDR3 is TGTGCCACCAGTGACCCGGGACTAGCGGGAGCTAATGACGGGGAGCTGTTTTTT.

This clonotype appeared many times. V gene TRBV3-1 combines with J gene TRBJ2-5, with 11 nucleotides matching TRBD1. CDR1 and CDR2 from the germline V gene are LGHDT and YNNKEL (reference sequence). This CDR3 has 14 residues. Germline trimming cut 5 bases from V and 5 bases from J; bases unmatched to any gene: 4. The CDR3 here is CASSTRDRGETQYF. The DNA for the CDR3 is TGTGCCAGCAGCACCCGGGACAGGGGGGAGACCCAGTACTTC.

This sequence joins TRBV2 and TRBJ2-2; D possibly uses TRBD1 or TRBD2 (5 bases each). The CDR3 sequence is 13 residues long. Germline V gene sequence: CDR1 SNHLY, CDR2 FYNNEI. The germline V and J ends were trimmed by 6 bases and 1 base, with 6 bases remaining between them. DNA for the CDR3: TGTGCCAGCAGGGGGGAGAACACCGGGGAGCTGTTTTTT. Translating gives CASRGENTGELFF.

The chain links TRBV15 to TRBJ2-3, with TRBD2 identical over 16 bases. The CDR3 sequence is 16 residues long. V trimming: 4 bases; J trimming: 11 bases; junction bases outside the gene matches: 9. Germline V lookup: CDR1 LNHNV, CDR2 YYDKDF (reference sequence). CDR3 sequence: CATSKGLAGGLELQYF. In DNA form, the CDR3 reads TGTGCCACCAGCAAGGGACTAGCGGGGGGGCTTGAACTGCAGTATTTT.

This clonotype was detected many times. This sequence joins TRBV6-1 and TRBJ2-7, with D possibly TRBD1 on 6 matching bases. This CDR3 comprises 12 residues. The V gene's germline CDR1 is MNHNS and CDR2 SASEGT. V was cut by 9 bases and J by 3 bases, with 12 bases left in between. The CDR3 bases are TGTGCCAGTACAGGGTTCAACTACGAGCAGTACTTC. Amino acids: CASTGFNYEQYF.

In this sample, this clonotype turned up once. Since a much larger clone is just one base distant, this may be a read error. This sequence joins TRBV6-1 and TRBJ1-1, with 7 nucleotides matching TRBD1. In germline, CDR1 is MNHNS, CDR2 SASEGT. The CDR3 totals 14 residues. CDR3 DNA sequence: TGTACCAGCAGTCCCGACAGGGCGAACACTGAAGCTTTCTTT. Translated, it gives CTSSPDRANTEAFF.

The sample holds a few counts of this clonotype. The genes are TRBV9 and TRBJ1-4; TRBD1 matches at 9 bases. The ends lost 3 bases at V and 6 bases at J; junction bases unmatched: 6. From germline, CDR1 is SGDLS and CDR2 YYNGEE. The CDR3 sequence is 15 residues long. CDR3 bases: TGTGCCAGCAGCGCAGGGACAGGGCAGGATGAAAAACTGTTTTTT. Its translation is CASSAGTGQDEKLFF.

This clonotype was picked up many times. V gene TRBV6-2 or TRBV6-3 combines with J gene TRBJ1-5; maybe TRBD1 (5 bases). From germline, CDR1 is MNHEY and CDR2 SVGEGT. Trimming took off 2 bases at V and 1 base at J, with 12 bases between the two ends. The CDR3 totals 16 residues. This chain's CDR3 is CASSYEGHRSNQPQHF. The CDR3, as DNA: TGTGCCAGCAGTTACGAAGGACACCGAAGCAATCAGCCCCAGCATTTT.

The table lists this clonotype with many counts. The chain recombines TRBV6-5 with TRBJ2-5; 9 bases match TRBD2. The V segment lost 2 bases and the J segment 4 bases; nucleotides outside the gene matches: 5. Germline V CDR1 and CDR2: MNHEY, SVGAGI. The CDR3 totals 15 residues. Here the CDR3 DNA reads TGTGCCAGCAGTTACACCGGGACTAGCAGAGAGACCCAGTACTTC. It translates to CASSYTGTSRETQYF.

This clonotype occurred a few times. Possible read error: a much larger clone is one base away. In DNA, the CDR3 is TGTACCAGCAGCTACGGTGTGTCCACTGAAGCTTTCTTT. It specifies CTSSYGVSTEAFF. V gene TRBV7-2 combines with J gene TRBJ1-1; D not resolved. V lost 4 bases and J lost 4, with 10 bases in between. The CDR3 extends over 13 amino acids. Looked up from germline, CDR1 is SGHTA and CDR2 is FQGNSA.

The rearrangement links TRBV7-8 to TRBJ2-7; no definite D call. Germline V gene sequence: CDR1 SGHVS, CDR2 FQNEAQ. V lost 5 bases, J lost 1 base, and 15 bases lay in between. This CDR3 spans 15 amino acids. The DNA of the CDR3 is TGTGCCAGCAGCGAACATCCGCTTCCTTCCTACGAGCAGTACTTC. This translates into CASSEHPLPSYEQYF. Based on the CDR3 plus reference TRBV7-8 and TRBJ2-7, the full variable domain is GAGVSQSPRYKVAKRGQDVALRCDPISGHVSLFWYQQALGQGPEFLTYFQNEAQLDKSGLPSDRFFAERPEGSVSTLKIQRTQQEDSAVYLCASSEHPLPSYEQYFGPGTRLTVT.

This clonotype was found many times. The chain uses TRBV10-3 and TRBJ2-3, with 9 positions matching TRBD2. V lost 8 bases and J lost 5; bases outside the gene matches: 8. The CDR3 spans 14 residues. Per germline, CDR1 ENHRY and CDR2 SYGVKD. The CDR3 spells CAIQREAGGDTQYF. Written as DNA, the CDR3 is TGTGCCATCCAGCGGGAGGCGGGTGGAGATACGCAGTATTTT.

This clonotype showed up many times. The chain joins TRBV2 to TRBJ2-5, with a possible D match to TRBD1 (5 bases). V lost 11 bases and J lost 9, with 19 bases in between. The length of the CDR3 is 12 residues. Germline V gene lookup returns CDR1 SNHLY and CDR2 FYNNEI. The CDR3 here is CASQQLVGAQYF. DNA of the CDR3: TGTGCCTCTCAGCAGCTAGTAGGGGCCCAGTACTTC.

This clonotype has at least ten counts. The J gene is TRBJ2-5, the V gene TRBV2, with 7 positions matching TRBD2. Looked up from germline, CDR1 is SNHLY and CDR2 is FYNNEI. The CDR3 has 13 amino acids. The J segment lost 7 bases and the V segment lost 5 bases, leaving 7 bases of the junction unmatched. The CDR3 loop is CASSRLASGTQYF. CDR3 sequence (DNA): TGTGCCAGCAGTCGACTAGCCTCAGGGACCCAGTACTTC.